This T cell receptor beta chain was identified during a study of cytomegalovirus exposure and HLA in healthy donors. Trimming left V 1 base short and J 7 bases short, with 14 bases between. Looked up from germline, CDR1 is SGHTA and CDR2 is FQGNSA. There are 15 residues in the CDR3. Points from the study as a whole: TCR beta V segments were, for the most part, productive about 87% or about 30% of the time in an earlier analysis. A later analysis showed that HLA-associated TCR beta chains had undergone more clonal expansion than equally common others.

The study ran its PCR with 60 Vbeta and 13 Jbeta primers. Data came from immunoSEQ multiplex PCR; TCRdb stores just in-frame clones and leaves some out. The repertoire holds around 170,000 clones, more than 65% seen once, with 3% to 4% in the top ten. On this clone: Its antigen is unidentified.

The rearrangement joins TRBV7-2 to TRBJ1-5; D possibly corresponds to TRBD1 (5 bases). This receptor was taken from a man over 45 in good health and CMV-seronegative. Sequencing input: PBMCs. DNA for the CDR3: TGTGCCAGCAGCTTAGATAGTCAGGGCTGGCAGCCCCAGCATTTT. Translating it yields CASSLDSQGWQPQHF.